This T cell receptor beta chain was recorded in a study of T cells after yellow fever vaccination. Germline trimming cut 4 bases from V and 3 bases from J; bases unmatched to any gene: 5. CDR1 MGHDK and CDR2 SYGVNS come from the germline V gene. CDR3 size: 15 residues. Findings of the study overall: Within FACS-sorted repertoires, abundant clonotypes contaminating from the bulk population could be present. Subsequent booster samples again held most clones from primary vaccination (96% CD4, roughly 88% CD8).

TCRdb used MiXCR to reprocess the 5' RACE reads, holding one entry per CDR3 protein. The repertoire consists of 100,000 to 150,000 distinct CDR3 sequences, with roughly 15% occurring once and the leading ten covering approximately 43%. This clonotype was seen a handful of times. Antigen: not known. This chain uses TRBV25-1 with TRBJ2-2; 7 bases are shared with TRBD2. This sample comprised CD8+ T cells sorted from PBMCs, obtained 5 days after the yellow fever booster vaccination. The origin of this receptor is a young man who received the YFV17D yellow fever vaccine. CDR3 protein: CASSVGGGDTGELFF. For the CDR3, the DNA is TGTGCCAGCAGTGTTGGCGGGGGAGACACCGGGGAGCTGTTTTTT. Based on the CDR3 plus reference TRBV25-1 and TRBJ2-2, the full variable domain is EADIYQTPRYLVIGTGKKITLECSQTMGHDKMYWYQQDPGMELHLIHYSYGVNSTEKGDLSSESTVSRIRTEHFPLTLESARPSHTSQYLCASSVGGGDTGELFFGEGSRLTVL.